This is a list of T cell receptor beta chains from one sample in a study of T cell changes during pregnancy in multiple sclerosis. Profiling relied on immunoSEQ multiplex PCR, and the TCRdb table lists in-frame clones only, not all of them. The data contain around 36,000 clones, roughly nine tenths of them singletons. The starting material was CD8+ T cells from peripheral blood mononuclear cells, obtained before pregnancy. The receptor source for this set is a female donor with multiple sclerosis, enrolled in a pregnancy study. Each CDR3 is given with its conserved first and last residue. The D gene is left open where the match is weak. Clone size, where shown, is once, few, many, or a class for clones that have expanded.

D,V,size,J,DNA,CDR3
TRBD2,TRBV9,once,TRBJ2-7,TGTGCCAGCAGCGGGAGCGGGAGGGCCTACGAGCAGTACTTC,CASSGSGRAYEQYF
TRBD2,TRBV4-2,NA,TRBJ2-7,TGTGCCAGCAGCCAAGATGAAACTAGCGGGTTGACCTACGAGCAGTACTTC,CASSQDETSGLTYEQYF
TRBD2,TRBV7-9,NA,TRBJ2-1,TGTGCCAGCAGCTTTCGTGGGAGGGGCAATGAGCAGTTCTTC,CASSFRGRGNEQFF
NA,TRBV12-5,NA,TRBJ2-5,TGTGCTAGTGGTTTGGGGACTGAGGAGACCCAGTACTTC,CASGLGTEETQYF
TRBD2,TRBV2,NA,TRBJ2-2,TGTGCCAGCATCCCAGCGGGAGATAACACCGGGGAGCTGTTTTTT,CASIPAGDNTGELFF
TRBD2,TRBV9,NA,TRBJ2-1,TGTGCCAGCAGCGCCAAGCGGGAGAACCCCTACAATGAGCAGTTCTTC,CASSAKRENPYNEQFF
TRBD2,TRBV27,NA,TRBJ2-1,TGTGCCAGCAGTTTACTCGGACTAGCGGGAGGGCCCGGTTACAATGAGCAGTTCTTC,CASSLLGLAGGPGYNEQFF
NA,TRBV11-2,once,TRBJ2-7,TGTGCCAGCAGTACTTTGGGAGTATGGGACGAGCAGTACTTC,CASSTLGVWDEQYF
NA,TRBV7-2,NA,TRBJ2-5,TGTGCCAGCAGCTTAGGGACTGTCGATGGAGAGACCCAGTACTTC,CASSLGTVDGETQYF
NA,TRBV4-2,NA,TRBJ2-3,TGTGCCAGCAGCCAAGATAGAGAGGCCCCCACAGATACGCAGTATTTT,CASSQDREAPTDTQYF
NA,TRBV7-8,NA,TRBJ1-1,TGTGCCAGCAGCTTACCGGGAGGGGGGGGCTGGGGCACTGAAGCTTTCTTT,CASSLPGGGGWGTEAFF
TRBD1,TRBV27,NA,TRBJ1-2,TGTGCCAGCAGCGGATACGGGACAGCGAACTATGGCTACACCTTC,CASSGYGTANYGYTF
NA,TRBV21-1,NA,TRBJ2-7,TGTGCCAGCAGCCCTGGGGGACTAGCGGGACCCTGCTCCTACGAGCAGTACTTC,CASSPGGLAGPCSYEQYF
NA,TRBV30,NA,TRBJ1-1,TGTGCCTGGAGTGTACCCCGGGGAGTGCGGACTGAAGCTTTCTTT,CAWSVPRGVRTEAFF
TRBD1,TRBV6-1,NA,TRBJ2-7,TGTGCCAGCAGTGACGTTACAGGGGGCTCAATCGAGCAGTACTTC,CASSDVTGGSIEQYF
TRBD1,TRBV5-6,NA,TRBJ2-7,TGTGCCAGCAGCGTACAGGGGGCCACGTACTTC,CASSVQGATYF
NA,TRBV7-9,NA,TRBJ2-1,TGTGCCAGCAGCTTAGTACTTAAAAATGAGCAGTTCTTC,CASSLVLKNEQFF
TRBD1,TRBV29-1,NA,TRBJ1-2,TGCAGCGTGCAAACAGGGGCTGGCTATGGCTACACCTTC,CSVQTGAGYGYTF
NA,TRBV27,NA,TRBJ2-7,TGTGCCAGCAGTTTCTCCAGGTCCCTAAATCCGTACGAGCAGTACTTC,CASSFSRSLNPYEQYF
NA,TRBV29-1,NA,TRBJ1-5,TGCAGCGTTGAAACAGACCCCGATCAGCCCCAGCATTTT,CSVETDPDQPQHF
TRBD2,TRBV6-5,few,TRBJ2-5,TGTGCCAGCAGTTACTCTAGCGGGAGGTCCGGGACCCAGTACTTC,CASSYSSGRSGTQYF
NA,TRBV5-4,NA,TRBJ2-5,TGTGCCAGCAGCCGACCGGACAGTCTCCAAGAGACCCAGTACTTC,CASSRPDSLQETQYF
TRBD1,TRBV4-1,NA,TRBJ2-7,TGCGCCAGCAGCTTAGGACAGGGGGCATCCTACGAGCAGTACTTC,CASSLGQGASYEQYF
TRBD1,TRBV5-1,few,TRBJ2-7,TGCGCCAGCAGCACGACAGGGCCATCCTACGAGCAGTACTTC,CASSTTGPSYEQYF
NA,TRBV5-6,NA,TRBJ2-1,TGTGCCAGCAGCCTGACTAGTCACAATGAGCAGTTCTTC,CASSLTSHNEQFF
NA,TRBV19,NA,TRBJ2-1,TGTGCCAGTAGTATGGAGGTGGGATCCTACAATGAGCAGTTCTTC,CASSMEVGSYNEQFF
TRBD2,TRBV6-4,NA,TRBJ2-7,TGTGCCAGCAGTGACTCATATACTAGCGGGAGTTCCACCTCCTACGAGCAGTACTTC,CASSDSYTSGSSTSYEQYF
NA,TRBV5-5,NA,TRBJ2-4,TGTGCCAGCAGCTTTCGGGGGGCTAGCGAGAACATTCAGTACTTC,CASSFRGASENIQYF
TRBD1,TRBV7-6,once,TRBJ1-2,TGTGCCAGCAGCTTAGACGCGACAGGGGGCTTCTATGGCTACACCTTC,CASSLDATGGFYGYTF
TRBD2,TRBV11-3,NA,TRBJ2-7,TGTGCCAGCAGCTTAGACCTAGGGACTAGCAACTACGAGCAGTACTTC,CASSLDLGTSNYEQYF
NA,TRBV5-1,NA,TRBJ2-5,TGCGCCAGCAGCTTGGCCGGGGAGACCCAGTACTTC,CASSLAGETQYF
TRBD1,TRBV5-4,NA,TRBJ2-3,TGTGCCAGCAGCCTCTGGACAGGGGTCACAGATACGCAGTATTTT,CASSLWTGVTDTQYF
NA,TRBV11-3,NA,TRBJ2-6,TGTGCCAGCAGCTATATTACCTCTCGACAAAGTCGGGCCAACGTCCTGACTTTC,CASSYITSRQSRANVLTF
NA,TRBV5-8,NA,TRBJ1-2,TGTGCCAGCAGCTTTTTTCAGGGAACAGATGGCTACACCTTC,CASSFFQGTDGYTF
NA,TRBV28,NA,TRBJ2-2,TGTGCCAGCAGTTTTGAGGGTATCACCGGGGAGCTGTTTTTT,CASSFEGITGELFF
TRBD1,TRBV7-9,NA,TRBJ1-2,TGTGCCAGCAGCTTATTGGACAGGGAAACGTTCTATGGCTACACCTTC,CASSLLDRETFYGYTF
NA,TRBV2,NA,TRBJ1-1,TGTGCCAGCAGGGAAAACAGTGAAGCTTTCTTT,CASRENSEAFF
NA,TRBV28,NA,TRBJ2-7,TGTGCCAGCAGTTTCAGGGGAACCTACTCCTACGAGCAGTACTTC,CASSFRGTYSYEQYF
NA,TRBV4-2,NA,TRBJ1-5,TGTGCCAGCAGCCAAGCCCTGCAGTGGTCGAATCAGCCCCAGCATTTT,CASSQALQWSNQPQHF
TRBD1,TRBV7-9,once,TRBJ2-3,TGTGCCAGCAGCTTAGGACAGGGCGTAGATACGCAGTATTTT,CASSLGQGVDTQYF
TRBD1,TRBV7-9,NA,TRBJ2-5,TGTGCCAGCAGCGTAATCCCGGGACAGGGTAGAGAGACCCAGTACTTC,CASSVIPGQGRETQYF
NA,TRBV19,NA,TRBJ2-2,TGTGCCAGTAGCCCGGGACACCCCACCGGGGAGCTGTTTTTT,CASSPGHPTGELFF
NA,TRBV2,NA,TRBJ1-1,TGTGCCACTCCAGAAGGGAGTCACACTGAAGCTTTCTTT,CATPEGSHTEAFF
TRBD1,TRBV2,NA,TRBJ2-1,TGTGCCAGCAGCCAGGACTTCGGACAGGCGATCGATGAGCAGTTCTTC,CASSQDFGQAIDEQFF
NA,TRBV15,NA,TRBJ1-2,TGTGCCACCAGCAGAGATCGGGGGGACCTCGAGCCCACCTTC,CATSRDRGDLEPTF
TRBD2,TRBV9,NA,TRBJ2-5,TGTGCCAGCAGCGTTCTAGCGGGAGATGGGGAGACCCAGTACTTC,CASSVLAGDGETQYF
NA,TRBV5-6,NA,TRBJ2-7,TGTGCCAGCAGCTTGGAGGTCAGGGGCTACGAGCAGTACTTC,CASSLEVRGYEQYF
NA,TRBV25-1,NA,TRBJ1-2,TGTGCCAGCAGTGAACTCTCCAGGGAAGGCTATGGCTACACCTTC,CASSELSREGYGYTF
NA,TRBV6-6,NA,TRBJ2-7,NA,CASSTSGQTYEQYF
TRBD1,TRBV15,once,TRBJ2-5,TGTGCCACCAGCAGCCGGGACAGGGGGGGAGAGACCCAGTACTTC,CATSSRDRGGETQYF